This T cell receptor (beta chain) originates from a study of regulatory T cells in long-lasting Graves disease. CDR3 regions were amplified by Arm-PCR using iRepertoire HTBI primers to build TCR beta libraries. TCRdb re-called the multiplex PCR reads with MiXCR, one entry per CDR3 protein. The sample includes roughly 520,000 distinct CDR3 sequences, around 13% seen only once; the top ten take approximately 9.6%. The sample holds many counts of this clonotype. Germline V gene sequence: CDR1 SGHTA, CDR2 FQGNSA. The CDR3 extends over 16 amino acids. The V gene end was trimmed by 1 base and the J gene end by 6 bases; junction bases not matched to a gene: 6. Time point here: newly diagnosed GD, antithyroid drugs for less than 3 months. There was RNA extracted from PBMCs, and the TCR library was made from it. The sample was also reused in another study, on T cells in Graves' hyperthyroidism and ophthalmopathy. This second report adds: HTBI primers were employed in a first-round RT-PCR of the TCR CDR3.

V gene TRBV7-2 combines with J gene TRBJ2-1, with 10 nucleotides matching TRBD2. This clonotype originated in a woman aged 25 to 39 with Graves disease. Sequenced material: peripheral blood mononuclear cells (PBMCs), taken at new diagnosis, from a patient treated with antithyroid drugs. The DNA of the CDR3 is TGTGCCAGCAGCTTAGGTACTAGCGGGGCGGGCAATGAGCAGTTCTTC. Its protein product is CASSLGTSGAGNEQFF.